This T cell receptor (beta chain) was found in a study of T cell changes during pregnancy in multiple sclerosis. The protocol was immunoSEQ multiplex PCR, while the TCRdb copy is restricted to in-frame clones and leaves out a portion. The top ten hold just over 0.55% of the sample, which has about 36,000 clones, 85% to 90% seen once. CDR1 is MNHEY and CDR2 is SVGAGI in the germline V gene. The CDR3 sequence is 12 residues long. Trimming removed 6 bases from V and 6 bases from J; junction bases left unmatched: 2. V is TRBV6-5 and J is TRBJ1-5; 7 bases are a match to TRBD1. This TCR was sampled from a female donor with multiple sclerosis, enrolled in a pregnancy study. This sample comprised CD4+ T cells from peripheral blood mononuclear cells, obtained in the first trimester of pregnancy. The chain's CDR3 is CASSTGVQPQHF. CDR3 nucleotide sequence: TGTGCCAGCAGCACAGGGGTTCAGCCCCAGCATTTT.